These 9 T cell receptor beta chains came from one sample sequenced in a study of PD-1 blockade in classical Hodgkin lymphoma. Sequenced by immunoSEQ multiplex PCR; TCRdb stores in-frame clones only, minus some. The profile covers about 27,000 clones, with over 60% appearing a single time and around 4% taken by the ten largest. Time point given: cycle 4 day 1 (C4D1), after less than seven weeks of nivolumab. Each patient relapsed following autologous stem cell transplantation, and prior brentuximab vedotin exposure differed. This specimen was peripheral blood mononuclear cells (PBMCs), taken before the fourth cycle of nivolumab. The receptors originated from a human donor with classical Hodgkin lymphoma.

This chain connects TRBV7-9 to TRBJ2-2, with 11 bases fitting TRBD1. V shed 5 bases and J 7 bases; nucleotides not matched to a gene: 6. Germline values: CDR1 SEHNR, CDR2 FQNEAQ (reference sequence). The CDR3 sequence is 15 residues long. CDR3 sequence reads: CASSTDRGLIGELFF. The CDR3, as DNA: TGTGCCAGCAGCACGGACAGGGGGCTTATCGGGGAGCTGTTTTTT.

The rearrangement links TRBV28 to TRBJ2-7, with 9 positions matching TRBD1. From germline, CDR1 is MDHEN and CDR2 SYDVKM. After removal of 6 bases from V and 0 bases from J, the junction contained 6 bases not matched to a gene. The CDR3 loop spans 15 amino acids. The CDR3 DNA follows: TGTGCCAGCAGGGAATCGGGACAGGGCTCCTACGAGCAGTACTTC. Protein sequence: CASRESGQGSYEQYF.

This clone qualifies as medium-sized. Distinct nucleotide sequences in the sample also encode this CDR3. The chain couples TRBV27 to TRBJ2-1; tentative D call: TRBD1 (6 bases). Germline V lookup: CDR1 MNHEY, CDR2 SMNVEV (reference sequence). V was trimmed by 3 bases and J by 5 bases, leaving 14 bases between them. The CDR3 contains 15 residues. The CDR3 sequence: CASSLSGVKHNEQFF. The CDR3 coding sequence is TGTGCCAGCAGTTTGTCAGGGGTCAAGCACAATGAGCAGTTCTTC.

V usage is TRBV5-4 and J usage is TRBJ1-1; D call uncertain. The ends were cut back, 0 bases at V and 2 bases at J, with 8 bases in the middle. Germline assignment: CDR1 SGHNT and CDR2 YYREEE (reference sequence). CDR3 length: 14 residues. The CDR3 nucleotides are TGTGCCAGCAGCTTGGACGGGGAAAACACTGAAGCTTTCTTT. Amino acids: CASSLDGENTEAFF.

A single count supports this clone. CDR3 nucleotides: TGTGCCAGCAGTTCCGGACTAGCGGCAGAGACCCAGTACTTC. Its translation: CASSSGLAAETQYF. The chain couples TRBV27 to TRBJ2-5; 10 bases are shared with TRBD2. The CDR3 totals 14 residues. The junction had 3 bases not matched to a gene; V was cut back by 4 bases and J by 4 bases. Germline CDR1 and CDR2: MNHEY and SMNVEV (reference sequence).

Concerning this clone: The sample has other DNA sequences that encode this CDR3 too. V is TRBV4-2 and J is TRBJ2-7; D is ambiguous. Trimming pared 3 bases from V and 6 bases from J, leaving 15 bases between. Germline V lookup: CDR1 LGHNA, CDR2 YNFKEQ. This CDR3 contains 14 residues. For the CDR3, the DNA is TGTGCCAGCAGCCAGGATATTACCGATAGCGAGCAGTACTTC. Protein sequence: CASSQDITDSEQYF.

The V and J genes are TRBV5-6 and TRBJ2-5; D ambiguous. This CDR3 region has 14 residues. V was shortened by 0 bases and J by 2 bases, with 8 bases between the two germline ends. Germline-derived CDR1 and CDR2 are SGHDT and YYEEEE. The CDR3 coding sequence is TGTGCCAGCAGCTTGGGTCTCAATCAAGAGACCCAGTACTTC. Translating it yields CASSLGLNQETQYF.

The chain carries TRBV7-3 and TRBJ1-1, with 9 bases matching TRBD1. V lost 4 bases and J lost 3; bases outside the gene matches: 3. CDR3 size: 14 residues. In germline, CDR1 is SGHTA, CDR2 FQGTGA. CDR3 residues: CASSSTGGYTEAFF. Here the CDR3 DNA reads TGTGCCAGCAGCTCGACAGGGGGTTACACTGAAGCTTTCTTT.

V usage is TRBV9 and J usage is TRBJ1-4; TRBD1 matches at 8 bases. Trimming cost V 0 bases and J 9 bases; bases outside gene matches: 10. The CDR3 consists of 16 residues. Looked up from germline, CDR1 is SGDLS and CDR2 is YYNGEE. DNA for the CDR3: TGTGCCAGCAGCGTAGATGGACAGGGCCACCTGAAAAAACTGTTTTTT. Residues: CASSVDGQGHLKKLFF.